A selection of T cell receptor beta chains follows, all from one sample in a study of human T cells and chemical hapten exposure. TCRdb re-called the RACE reads with MiXCR, one entry per CDR3 protein. The repertoire holds just under 350,000 distinct CDR3 sequences, with around 7% as singletons. The sample in question was whole blood, obtained in connection with sensitization to the hapten diphenylcyclopropenone (DPC). Every receptor here comes from a woman between 18 and 30 years old with alopecia areata. Some clones in this sample may be carry-over from other donors' samples. Each CDR3 is given with its conserved first and last residue. D genes are given only for firm matches. Clone size is shown for a subset of rows, as once, few, many or a class of expanded clone.

V gene	D gene	J gene	clone size	CDR3 DNA	CDR3 protein
TRBV2	NA	TRBJ1-5	NA	TGTGCCAGCAGTATAACCGAGGGGAATCAGCCCCAGCATTTT	CASSITEGNQPQHF
TRBV6-1	NA	TRBJ1-1	few	TGTGCCAGCACCCTCTGGCGGAACACTGAAGCTTTCTTT	CASTLWRNTEAFF
TRBV7-9	NA	TRBJ1-1	NA	TGTGCCAGCAGCTTCTATCAGGCCGGGGGGACTGAAGCTTTCTTT	CASSFYQAGGTEAFF
TRBV21-1	NA	TRBJ1-1	few	TGTGCCAGCATACGGGACATGAACACTGAAGCTTTCTTT	CASIRDMNTEAFF
TRBV9	TRBD1	TRBJ1-2	few	TGTGCCAGCAGCGACAGGACAGGGGGCATCTATGGCTACACCTTC	CASSDRTGGIYGYTF
TRBV12-3/TRBV12-4	NA	TRBJ1-1	few	TGTGCCAGCAGTTACAGGGTCGACACTGAAGCTTTCTTT	CASSYRVDTEAFF
TRBV7-2	NA	TRBJ1-1	NA	TGTGCCAGCAGCTTACAAAAAACTGAAGCTTTCTTT	CASSLQKTEAFF
TRBV3-1	TRBD2	TRBJ2-5	few	TGTGCCAGCAGCCAAGGATGGCTAGCGGAAGAGACCCAGTACTTC	CASSQGWLAEETQYF
TRBV14	NA	TRBJ2-4	NA	TGTGCCAGCAGCCAAGATAGTGGTAGCCTAGCCAAAAACATTCAGTACTTC	CASSQDSGSLAKNIQYF
TRBV4-1	TRBD1	TRBJ2-7	NA	TGCGCCAGCAGCCAGCAAGGGTGGTCAGGGGGCGAGCAGTACTTC	CASSQQGWSGGEQYF
TRBV7-9	TRBD2	TRBJ2-3	few	TGTGCCAGCAGCTGCGGGGGGCTCACAGATACGCAGTATTTT	CASSCGGLTDTQYF
TRBV6-2/TRBV6-3	NA	TRBJ1-1	NA	TGTGCCAGCAATCAGGGTCTGAAAACTGAAGCTTTCTTT	CASNQGLKTEAFF
TRBV12-3/TRBV12-4	NA	TRBJ2-1	NA	TGTGCCAGCAGTTTATGGAGTACGTCCGCCGAGCAGTTCTTC	CASSLWSTSAEQFF
TRBV9	NA	TRBJ2-3	few	TGTGCCAGCAGCGTAGCTCCACCTCCCACCTCCACAGATACGCAGTATTTT	CASSVAPPPTSTDTQYF
TRBV18	TRBD1	TRBJ2-4	NA	TGTGCCAGCTCACCTTGGACAGGGGGGGTAAACATTCAGTACTTC	CASSPWTGGVNIQYF
TRBV19	NA	TRBJ2-7	NA	TGTGCCAGTAGTATTAGGGCCCAGGGTCCATCCTACGAGCAGTACTTC	CASSIRAQGPSYEQYF
TRBV4-3	TRBD2	TRBJ2-3	few	TGCGCCAGCAGCCAAGAATATGGTAGCGGGACAGATACGCAGTATTTT	CASSQEYGSGTDTQYF
TRBV7-2	NA	TRBJ1-3	NA	TGTGCCAGCAGCTCAGACCCCAATCGGAGAGGAAACACCATATATTTT	CASSSDPNRRGNTIYF
TRBV6-1	NA	TRBJ1-2	NA	TGTGCCAGCAGTGAAGCCACAGTTTACTATGGCTACACCTTC	CASSEATVYYGYTF
TRBV18	NA	TRBJ1-1	NA	TGTGCCAGCTCACCGGCCACGAACACTGAAGCTTTCTTT	CASSPATNTEAFF
TRBV5-1	NA	TRBJ1-1	NA	TGCGCCAGCAGCTTTTCAGGGCCCCCCAACACTGAAGCTTTCTTT	CASSFSGPPNTEAFF
TRBV4-3	NA	TRBJ1-6	NA	TGCGCCAGCAGCCACATATTAGGGGGCTCCTATAATTCACCCCTCCACTTT	CASSHILGGSYNSPLHF
TRBV27	NA	TRBJ1-4	once	TGTGCCAGCAGTCGGGACGGACGTGGTGAAAAACTGTTTTTT	CASSRDGRGEKLFF
TRBV2	TRBD2	TRBJ2-7	few	TGTGCCACCGGGACTAGCGGGGGGGCCGGTCTACAGTACTTC	CATGTSGGAGLQYF